This T cell receptor beta chain was identified in a study of blood T cells in healthy people across ages. For the study at large: The template switching approach captured approximately one barcoded beta molecule for every two T cells. Points from the study as a whole: Greater diversity and more naive CD4+ cells were seen in long-lived donors than in aged donors.

Through a sample-barcoded 5' primer and a J-beta primer mix, a second PCR was run for about 6 to 12 cycles. One entry per CDR3 protein, called by TCRdb with MiXCR from the 5' RACE reads. The table has about 590,000 distinct CDR3 sequences, about 28% seen once. The germline gives CDR1 SGHVS, CDR2 FNYEAQ. Trimming took 4 bases from V and 2 from J, leaving 9 bases between them. The CDR3 extends over 14 amino acids. Worth noting for this clonotype: Its antigen is undetermined.

The extraction recovered at least 6 micrograms of total RNA per sample. The sequenced sample consisted of blood. This sequence joins TRBV7-6 and TRBJ1-3; perhaps TRBD1 as D (6 bases). The clonotype comes from a woman aged 80 or over in good health. This CDR3 is CASSSGQPGNTIYF. The DNA for the CDR3 is TGTGCCAGCAGCTCCGGACAGCCTGGAAACACCATATATTTT.